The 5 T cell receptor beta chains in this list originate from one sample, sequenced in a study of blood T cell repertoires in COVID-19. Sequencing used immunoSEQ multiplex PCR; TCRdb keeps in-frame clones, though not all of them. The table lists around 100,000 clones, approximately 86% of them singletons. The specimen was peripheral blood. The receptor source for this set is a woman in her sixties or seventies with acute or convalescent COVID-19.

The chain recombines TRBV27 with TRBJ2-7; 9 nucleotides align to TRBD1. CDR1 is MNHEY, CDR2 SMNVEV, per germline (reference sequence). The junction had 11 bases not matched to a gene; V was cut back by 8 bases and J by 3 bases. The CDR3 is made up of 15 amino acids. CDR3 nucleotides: TGTGCCAGCTCCCTTACAGGGGGCGCCGGCTACGAGCAGTACTTC. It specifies CASSLTGGAGYEQYF.

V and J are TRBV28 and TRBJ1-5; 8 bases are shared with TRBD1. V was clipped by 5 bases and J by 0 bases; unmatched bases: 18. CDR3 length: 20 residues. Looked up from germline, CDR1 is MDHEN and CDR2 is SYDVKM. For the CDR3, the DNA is TGTGCCAGCAGTCTCTTAAACCTAGGACAGGGTGAAAGTAGCAATCAGCCCCAGCATTTT. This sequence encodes CASSLLNLGQGESSNQPQHF.

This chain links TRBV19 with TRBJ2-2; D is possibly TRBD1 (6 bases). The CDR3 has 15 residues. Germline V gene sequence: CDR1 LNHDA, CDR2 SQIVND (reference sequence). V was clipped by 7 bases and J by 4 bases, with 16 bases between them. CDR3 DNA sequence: TGTGCCAGTACCGAACAGGGACGGCGCACCGGGGAGCTGTTTTTT. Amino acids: CASTEQGRRTGELFF. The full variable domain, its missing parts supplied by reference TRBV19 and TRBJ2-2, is DGGITQSPKYLFRKEGQNVTLSCEQNLNHDAMYWYRQDPGQGLRLIYYSQIVNDFQKGDIAEGYSVSREKKESFPLTVTSAQKNPTAFYLCASTEQGRRTGELFFGEGSRLTVL.

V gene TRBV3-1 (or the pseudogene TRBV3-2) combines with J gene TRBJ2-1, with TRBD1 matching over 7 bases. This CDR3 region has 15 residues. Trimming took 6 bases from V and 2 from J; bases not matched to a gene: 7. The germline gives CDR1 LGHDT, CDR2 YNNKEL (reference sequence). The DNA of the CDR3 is TGTGCCAGCAGTCCCGGGACAGAAGCCTACAATGAGCAGTTCTTC. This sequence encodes CASSPGTEAYNEQFF.

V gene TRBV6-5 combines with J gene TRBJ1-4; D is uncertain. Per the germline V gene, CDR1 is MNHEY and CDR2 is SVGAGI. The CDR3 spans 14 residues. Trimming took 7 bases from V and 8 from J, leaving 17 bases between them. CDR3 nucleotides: TGTGCCAGCACCGCCGTGACGAGCAGGGAAAAACTGTTTTTT. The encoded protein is CASTAVTSREKLFF.